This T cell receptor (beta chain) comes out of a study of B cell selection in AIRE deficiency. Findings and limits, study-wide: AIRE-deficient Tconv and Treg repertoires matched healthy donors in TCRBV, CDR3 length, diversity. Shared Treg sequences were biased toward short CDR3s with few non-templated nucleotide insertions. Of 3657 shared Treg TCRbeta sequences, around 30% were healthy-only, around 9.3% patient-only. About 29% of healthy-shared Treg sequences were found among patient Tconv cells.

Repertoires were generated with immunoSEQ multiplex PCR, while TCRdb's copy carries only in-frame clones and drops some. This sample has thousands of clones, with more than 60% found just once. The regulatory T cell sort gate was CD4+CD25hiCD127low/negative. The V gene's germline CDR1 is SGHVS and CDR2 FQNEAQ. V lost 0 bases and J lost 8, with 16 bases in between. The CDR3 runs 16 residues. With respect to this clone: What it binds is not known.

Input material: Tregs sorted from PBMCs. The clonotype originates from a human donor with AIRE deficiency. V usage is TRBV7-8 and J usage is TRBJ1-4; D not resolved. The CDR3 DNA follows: TGTGCCAGCAGCTTAGCTGTCAGGAGTAAGTGGGAAAAACTGTTTTTT. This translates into CASSLAVRSKWEKLFF. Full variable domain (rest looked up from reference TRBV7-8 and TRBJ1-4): GAGVSQSPRYKVAKRGQDVALRCDPISGHVSLFWYQQALGQGPEFLTYFQNEAQLDKSGLPSDRFFAERPEGSVSTLKIQRTQQEDSAVYLCASSLAVRSKWEKLFFGSGTQLSVL.